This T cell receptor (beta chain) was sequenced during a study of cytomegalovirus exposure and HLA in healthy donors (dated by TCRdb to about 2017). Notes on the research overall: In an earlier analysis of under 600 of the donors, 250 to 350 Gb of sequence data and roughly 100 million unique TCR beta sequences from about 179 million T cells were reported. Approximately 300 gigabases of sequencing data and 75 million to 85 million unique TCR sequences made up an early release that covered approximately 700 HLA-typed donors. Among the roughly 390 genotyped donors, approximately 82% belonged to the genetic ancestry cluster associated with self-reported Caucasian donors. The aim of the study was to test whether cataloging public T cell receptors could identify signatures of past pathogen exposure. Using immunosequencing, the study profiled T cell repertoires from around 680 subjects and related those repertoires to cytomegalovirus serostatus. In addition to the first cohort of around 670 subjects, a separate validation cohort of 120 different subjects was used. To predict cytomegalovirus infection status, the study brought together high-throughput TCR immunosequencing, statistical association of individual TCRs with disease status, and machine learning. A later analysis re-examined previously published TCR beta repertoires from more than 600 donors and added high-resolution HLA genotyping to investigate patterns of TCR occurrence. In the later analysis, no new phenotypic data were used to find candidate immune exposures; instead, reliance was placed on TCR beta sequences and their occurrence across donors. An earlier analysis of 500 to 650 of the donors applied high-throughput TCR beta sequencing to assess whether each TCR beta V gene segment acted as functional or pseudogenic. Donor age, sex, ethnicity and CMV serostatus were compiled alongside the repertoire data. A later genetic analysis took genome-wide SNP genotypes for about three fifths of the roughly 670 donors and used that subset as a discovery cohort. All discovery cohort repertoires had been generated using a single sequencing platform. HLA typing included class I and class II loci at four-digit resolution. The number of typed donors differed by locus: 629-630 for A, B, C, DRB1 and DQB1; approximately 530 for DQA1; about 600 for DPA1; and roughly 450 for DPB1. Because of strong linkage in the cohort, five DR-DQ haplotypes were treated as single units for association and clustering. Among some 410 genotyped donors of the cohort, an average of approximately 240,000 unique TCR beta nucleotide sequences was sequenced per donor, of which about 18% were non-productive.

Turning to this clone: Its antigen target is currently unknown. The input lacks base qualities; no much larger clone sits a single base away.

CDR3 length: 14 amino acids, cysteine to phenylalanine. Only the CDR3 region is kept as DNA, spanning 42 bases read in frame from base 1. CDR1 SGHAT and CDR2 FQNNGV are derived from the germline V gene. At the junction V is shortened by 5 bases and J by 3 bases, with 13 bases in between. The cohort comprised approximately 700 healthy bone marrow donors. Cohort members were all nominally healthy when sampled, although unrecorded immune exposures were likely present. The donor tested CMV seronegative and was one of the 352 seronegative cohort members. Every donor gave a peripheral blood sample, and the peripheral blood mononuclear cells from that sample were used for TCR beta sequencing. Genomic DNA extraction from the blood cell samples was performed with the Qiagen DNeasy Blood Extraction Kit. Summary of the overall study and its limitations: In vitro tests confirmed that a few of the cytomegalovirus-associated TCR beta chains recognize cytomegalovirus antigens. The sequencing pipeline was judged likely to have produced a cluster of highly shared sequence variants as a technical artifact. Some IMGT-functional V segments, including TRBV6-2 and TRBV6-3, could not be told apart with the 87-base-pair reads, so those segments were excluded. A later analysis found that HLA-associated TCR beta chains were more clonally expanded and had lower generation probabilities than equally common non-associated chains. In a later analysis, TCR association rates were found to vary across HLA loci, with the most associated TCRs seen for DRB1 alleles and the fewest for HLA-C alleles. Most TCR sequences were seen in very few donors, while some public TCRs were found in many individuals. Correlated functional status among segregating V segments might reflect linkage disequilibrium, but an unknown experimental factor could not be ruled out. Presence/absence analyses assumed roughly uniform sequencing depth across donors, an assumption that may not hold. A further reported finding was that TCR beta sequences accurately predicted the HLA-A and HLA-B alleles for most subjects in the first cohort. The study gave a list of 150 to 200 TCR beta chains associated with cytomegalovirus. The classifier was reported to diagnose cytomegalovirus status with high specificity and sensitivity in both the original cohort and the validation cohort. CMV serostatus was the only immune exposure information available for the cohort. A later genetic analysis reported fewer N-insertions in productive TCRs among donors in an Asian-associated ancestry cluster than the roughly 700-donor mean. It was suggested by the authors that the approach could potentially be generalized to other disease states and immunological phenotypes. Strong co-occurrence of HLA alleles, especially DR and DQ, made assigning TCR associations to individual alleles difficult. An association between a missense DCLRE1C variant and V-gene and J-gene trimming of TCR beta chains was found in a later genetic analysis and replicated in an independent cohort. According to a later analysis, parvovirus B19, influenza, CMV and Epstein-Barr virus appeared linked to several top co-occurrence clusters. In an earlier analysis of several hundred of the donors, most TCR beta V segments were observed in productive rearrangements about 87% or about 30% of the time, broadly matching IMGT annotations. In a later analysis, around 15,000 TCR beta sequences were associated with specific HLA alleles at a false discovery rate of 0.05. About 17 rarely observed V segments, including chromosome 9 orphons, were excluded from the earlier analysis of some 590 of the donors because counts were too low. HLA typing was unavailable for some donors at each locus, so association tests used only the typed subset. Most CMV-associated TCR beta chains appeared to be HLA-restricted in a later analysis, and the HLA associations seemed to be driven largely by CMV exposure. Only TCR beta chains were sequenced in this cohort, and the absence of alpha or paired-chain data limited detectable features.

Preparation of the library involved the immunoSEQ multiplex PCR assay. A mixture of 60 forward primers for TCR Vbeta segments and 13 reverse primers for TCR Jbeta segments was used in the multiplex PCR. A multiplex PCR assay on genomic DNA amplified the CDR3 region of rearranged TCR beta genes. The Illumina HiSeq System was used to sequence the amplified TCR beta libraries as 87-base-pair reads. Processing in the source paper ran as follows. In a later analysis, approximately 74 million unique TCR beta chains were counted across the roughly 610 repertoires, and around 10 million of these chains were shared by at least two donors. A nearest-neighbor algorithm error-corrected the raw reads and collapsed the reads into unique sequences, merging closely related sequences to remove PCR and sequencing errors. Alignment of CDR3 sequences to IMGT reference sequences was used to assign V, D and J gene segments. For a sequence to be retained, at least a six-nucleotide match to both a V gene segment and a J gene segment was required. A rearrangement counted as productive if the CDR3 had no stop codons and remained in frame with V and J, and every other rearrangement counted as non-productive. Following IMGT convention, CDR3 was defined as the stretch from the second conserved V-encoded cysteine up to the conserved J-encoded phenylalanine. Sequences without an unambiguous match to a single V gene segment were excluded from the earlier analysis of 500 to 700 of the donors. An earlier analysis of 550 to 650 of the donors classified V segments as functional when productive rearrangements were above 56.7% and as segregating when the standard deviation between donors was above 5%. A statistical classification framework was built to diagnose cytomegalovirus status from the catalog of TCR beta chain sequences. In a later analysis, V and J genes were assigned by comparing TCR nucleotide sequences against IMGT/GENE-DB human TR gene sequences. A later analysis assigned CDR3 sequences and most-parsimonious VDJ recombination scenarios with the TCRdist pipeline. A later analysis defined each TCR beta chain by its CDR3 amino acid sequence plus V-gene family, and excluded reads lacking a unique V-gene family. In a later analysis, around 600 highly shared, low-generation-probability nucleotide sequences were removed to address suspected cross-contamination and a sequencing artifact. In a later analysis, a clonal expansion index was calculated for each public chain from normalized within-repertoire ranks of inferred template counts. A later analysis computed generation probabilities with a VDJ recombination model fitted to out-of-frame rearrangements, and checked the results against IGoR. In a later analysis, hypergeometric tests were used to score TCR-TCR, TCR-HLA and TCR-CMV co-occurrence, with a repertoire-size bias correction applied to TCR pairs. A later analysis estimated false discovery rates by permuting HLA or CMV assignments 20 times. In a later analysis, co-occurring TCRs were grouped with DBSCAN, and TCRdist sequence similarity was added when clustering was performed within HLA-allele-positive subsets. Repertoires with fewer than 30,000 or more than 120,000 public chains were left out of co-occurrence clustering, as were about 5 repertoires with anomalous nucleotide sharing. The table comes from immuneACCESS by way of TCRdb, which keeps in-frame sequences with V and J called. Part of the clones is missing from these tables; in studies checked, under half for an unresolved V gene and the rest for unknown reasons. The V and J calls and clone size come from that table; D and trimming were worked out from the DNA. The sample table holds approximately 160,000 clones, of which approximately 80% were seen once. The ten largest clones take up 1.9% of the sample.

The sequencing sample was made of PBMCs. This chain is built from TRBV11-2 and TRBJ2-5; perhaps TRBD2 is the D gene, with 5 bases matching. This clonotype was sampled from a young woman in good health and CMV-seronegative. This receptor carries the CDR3 CASSRIRGKETQYF. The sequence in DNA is TGTGCCAGCAGCCGTATCCGGGGAAAAGAGACCCAGTACTTC.